This TCR beta chain appears in the sequencing data of a study of CD8+ T cells in alopecia areata. Overall study: Treated patients were dosed with oral tofacitinib, taking 5 to 10 mg twice daily. People stayed on tofacitinib for 6 to 18 months, then stopped the drug for 6 months.

Following extraction, RNA underwent reverse transcription to cDNA, which served as the sequencing template. Some clones are missing from TCRdb's copy, which holds only in-frame ones; the method was immunoSEQ multiplex PCR. Of 110,000 to 150,000 clones listed, about 60% are singletons. Sorting of CD4+ and CD8+ T cells was performed on PBMCs. As to this clone: Its cognate antigen is unknown. A read error may produce the germline difference seen at one junction end.

There are 12 residues in the CDR3. Per the germline V gene, CDR1 is SGHTA and CDR2 is FQGNSA. Study findings and constraints: Normal scalp showed lower clonality than lesional scalp, especially alopecia totalis/universalis.

This specimen consisted of CD4+ T cells sorted from blood, obtained at week 0. This TCR was recovered from a human donor with alopecia areata. The chain links TRBV7-2 to TRBJ2-7, with 13 bases identical to TRBD2. The CDR3 nucleotides are TGTGCCAGCAGCTTAGAGGGGACTAGCGGGGACTTC. Residues: CASSLEGTSGDF.